The T cell receptor beta chain under discussion was sequenced for a study of cytomegalovirus exposure and HLA in healthy donors. Study-level points and caveats: The authors judged a highly shared variant cluster likely a sequencing artifact. Researchers counted around 160 TCR beta chains as cytomegalovirus-associated. 87-base-pair reads could not separate some V segments, including TRBV6-2 and TRBV6-3.

This CDR3 comprises 17 residues. Germline V gives CDR1 LGHNA, CDR2 YSLEER. Between the trimmed V and J ends, which lost 0 bases and 3 bases, there was a span of 15 bases. This PCR relied on a set of 60 Vbeta primers and 13 Jbeta primers. Using immunoSEQ multiplex PCR, the repertoire was profiled, and TCRdb retains in-frame clones only, with some absent. Of some 120,000 clones listed, about 86% are singletons. About this clone itself: Its cognate antigen is unknown.

The sequenced sample was PBMCs. The chain uses TRBV4-3 and TRBJ2-1, with a possible D match to TRBD1 (6 bases). The source of this sequence is a woman in her twenties or thirties in good health and CMV-seronegative. In nucleotides, the CDR3 is TGCGCCAGCAGCCAAGAACGTCACAGGGCTGGCTACAATGAGCAGTTCTTC. This codes for CASSQERHRAGYNEQFF.